This TCR beta chain was documented in a study of PD-1 blockade in classical Hodgkin lymphoma. The wider study: Patients were given intravenous nivolumab, 3 mg/kg, every 2 weeks.

The V gene's germline CDR1 is KGHSH and CDR2 LQKENI. The CDR3 is 14 residues long. V was shortened by 4 bases and J by 4 bases, with 12 bases between the two germline ends. Relapse after autologous stem cell transplantation occurred in every patient, and brentuximab vedotin exposure varied. Study-wide points: The baseline diversity of complete responders showed similarity to that of newly diagnosed patients. The CD4+ diversity rise by C4D1 was clearest in complete responders.

With respect to this clone: Its antigen remains unidentified.

The assay was immunoSEQ multiplex PCR, and TCRdb's table has in-frame clones only and misses some. Found here are approximately 89,000 clones, around 80% of them singletons; the top ten hold 12%. The sequence came from a human donor with classical Hodgkin lymphoma. This sample comprised peripheral blood mononuclear cells (PBMCs), obtained at baseline. This rearrangement joins TRBV18 to TRBJ2-3; D gene unclear. The CDR3, as DNA: TGTGCCAGCTCACTAGAACGAGTAGCAGATACGCAGTATTTT. This codes for CASSLERVADTQYF. Combining the CDR3 with reference TRBV18 and TRBJ2-3 gives the whole variable domain NAGVMQNPRHLVRRRGQEARLRCSPMKGHSHVYWYRQLPEEGLKFMVYLQKENIIDESGMPKERFSAEFPKEGPSILRIQQVVRGDSAAYFCASSLERVADTQYFGPGTRLTVL.